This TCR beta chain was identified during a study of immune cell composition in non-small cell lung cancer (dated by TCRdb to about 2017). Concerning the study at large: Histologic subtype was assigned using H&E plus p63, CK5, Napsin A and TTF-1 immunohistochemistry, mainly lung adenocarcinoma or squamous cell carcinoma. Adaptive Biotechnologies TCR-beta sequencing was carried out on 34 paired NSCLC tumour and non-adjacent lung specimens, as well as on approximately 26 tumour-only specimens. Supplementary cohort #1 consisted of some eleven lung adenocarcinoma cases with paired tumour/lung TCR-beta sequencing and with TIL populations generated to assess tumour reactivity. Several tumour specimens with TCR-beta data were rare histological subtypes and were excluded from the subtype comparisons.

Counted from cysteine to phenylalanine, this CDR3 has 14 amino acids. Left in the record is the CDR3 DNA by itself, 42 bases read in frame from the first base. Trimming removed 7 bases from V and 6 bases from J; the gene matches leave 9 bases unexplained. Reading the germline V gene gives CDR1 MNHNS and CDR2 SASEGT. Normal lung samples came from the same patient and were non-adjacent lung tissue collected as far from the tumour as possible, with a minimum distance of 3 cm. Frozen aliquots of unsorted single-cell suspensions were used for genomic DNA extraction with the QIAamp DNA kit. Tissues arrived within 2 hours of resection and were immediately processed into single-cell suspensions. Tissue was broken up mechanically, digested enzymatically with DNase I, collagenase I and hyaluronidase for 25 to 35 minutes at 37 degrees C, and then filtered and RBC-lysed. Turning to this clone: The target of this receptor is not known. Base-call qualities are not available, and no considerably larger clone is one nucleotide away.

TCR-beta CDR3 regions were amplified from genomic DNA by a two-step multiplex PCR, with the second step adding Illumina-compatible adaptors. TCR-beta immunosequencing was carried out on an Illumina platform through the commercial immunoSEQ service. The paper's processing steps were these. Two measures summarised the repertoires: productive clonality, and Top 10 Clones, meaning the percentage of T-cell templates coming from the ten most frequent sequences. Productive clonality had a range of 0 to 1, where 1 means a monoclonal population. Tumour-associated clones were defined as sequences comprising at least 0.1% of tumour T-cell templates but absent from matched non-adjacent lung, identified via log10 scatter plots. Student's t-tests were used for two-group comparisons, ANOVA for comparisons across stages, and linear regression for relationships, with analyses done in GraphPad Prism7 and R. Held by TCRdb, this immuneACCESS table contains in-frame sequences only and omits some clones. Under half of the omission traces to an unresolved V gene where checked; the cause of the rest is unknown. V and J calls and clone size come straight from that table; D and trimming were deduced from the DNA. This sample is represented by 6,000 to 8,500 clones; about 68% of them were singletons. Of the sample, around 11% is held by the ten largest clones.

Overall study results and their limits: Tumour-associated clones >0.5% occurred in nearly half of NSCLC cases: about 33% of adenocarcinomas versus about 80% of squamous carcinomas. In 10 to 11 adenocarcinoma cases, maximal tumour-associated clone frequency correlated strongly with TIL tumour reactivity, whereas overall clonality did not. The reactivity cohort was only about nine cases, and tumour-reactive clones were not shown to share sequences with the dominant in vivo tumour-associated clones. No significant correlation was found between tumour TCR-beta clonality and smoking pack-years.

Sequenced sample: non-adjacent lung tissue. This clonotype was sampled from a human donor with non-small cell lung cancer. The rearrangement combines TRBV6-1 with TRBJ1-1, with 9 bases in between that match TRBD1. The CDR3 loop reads CASTRTGVSPEAFF. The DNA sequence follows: TGTGCCAGCACCCGGACAGGGGTCTCCCCTGAAGCTTTCTTT.